A selection of T cell receptor beta chains follows, all from one sample in a study of T cell responses to AZD1222 COVID-19 vaccine. The assay was immunoSEQ multiplex PCR, and TCRdb's table has in-frame clones only and misses some. The repertoire holds roughly 190,000 clones, with approximately 92% as singletons. This specimen was peripheral blood, taken on day 0 of AZD1222 vaccination. These receptors were taken from an adult in good health. Each CDR3 is given with its conserved first and last residue. The D gene is left open where the match is weak. Clone size, where shown, is once, few, many, or a class for clones that have expanded.

clone_size,d_call,j_call,v_call,cdr3_nt,cdr3_aa
-,-,TRBJ2-2,TRBV7-8,TGTGCCAGCAGCTCGAGCTGGACTCAGAACACCGGGGAGCTGTTTTTT,CASSSSWTQNTGELFF
-,-,TRBJ1-6,TRBV6-5,TGTGCCAGCAGTCGGAGCCCCGCCGATTCACCCCTCCACTTT,CASSRSPADSPLHF
once,-,TRBJ1-1,TRBV7-8,TGTGCCAGCAGCTTCTCCAGGATGATTAACACTGAAGCTTTCTTT,CASSFSRMINTEAFF
-,-,TRBJ1-4,TRBV29-1,TGCAGCGTTGGTGGTCGCTATAATGAAAAACTGTTTTTT,CSVGGRYNEKLFF
-,-,TRBJ1-2,TRBV5-1,TGCGCCAGCAGCCCCTGGCCAGTGGGCTATGGCTACACCTTC,CASSPWPVGYGYTF
-,-,TRBJ1-2,TRBV6-1,TGTGCCAGCAGTGAAGGCCTCCGAATGGGGGGCTACACCTTC,CASSEGLRMGGYTF
-,-,TRBJ2-7,TRBV2,TGTGCCAGCAGTGAAGAGGGGGTGGGGATTTACGAGCAGTACTTC,CASSEEGVGIYEQYF
-,TRBD1,TRBJ1-5,TRBV18,TGTGCCAGCTCACTTGACAGGGATCAGCCCCAGCATTTT,CASSLDRDQPQHF
-,TRBD1,TRBJ1-5,TRBV12-3/TRBV12-4,TGTGCCAGCACTGACAGGGGGGATCAGCCCCAGCATTTT,CASTDRGDQPQHF
-,-,TRBJ1-6,TRBV18,TGTGCCAGCTCACCACCGGAGGCATCGGGCCTCCACTTT,CASSPPEASGLHF
-,-,TRBJ2-3,TRBV5-6,TGTGCCAGCAGCCTTCTCACAGATACGCAGTATTTT,CASSLLTDTQYF
-,-,TRBJ1-4,TRBV6-5,TGTGCCAGCAGGGCCTTTGGGGCGACTAATGAAAAACTGTTTTTT,CASRAFGATNEKLFF
-,-,TRBJ2-5,TRBV18,TGTGCCAGCTCACCTGAGGGGACCCAGTACTTC,CASSPEGTQYF